This T cell receptor (beta chain) originates from a study of breast tumors, draining lymph nodes, adjacent tissues (dated by TCRdb to 2016 to 2017). Notes on the research overall: The study compared TCR beta repertoires across tumor, adjacent nontumor tissue and axillary lymph nodes from breast cancer patients. The study aimed to assess the relationships and possible T-cell exchange between tumor, surrounding tissue and draining lymph node repertoires in human breast cancer.

This clonotype was seen ten or more times. Its target antigen remains unknown. There are no base qualities to consult, and no much larger clone falls within one base. The sequencing machine was an Illumina HiSeq 2000. TCR beta chain libraries were generated through multiplex PCR amplification. The amplified TCR beta chain products were analyzed by high-throughput sequencing. In-frame beta chains were kept once TCRdb had trimmed the public reads at Q25 with fastp and called clones with MiXCR. Duplicate CDR3 protein sequences are folded into a single record with the most common DNA and genes. Here the sample has about 47,000 distinct CDR3 sequences; roughly 23% occur a single time. Approximately 8% of the sample is taken by the ten largest. V and J lose 5 bases and 6 bases, and a span of 11 bases separates them. The CDR3 spans 13 residues, from the cysteine through the phenylalanine. The retained sequence is limited to the CDR3, 39 bases, with the frame set at the first base. CDR1 MNHNS and CDR2 SASEGT were looked up in the germline V gene.

General conclusions and limits of the study: The data were considered consistent with the idea that most tumor T cells come from the lymph node and then expand in tumor tissue. T-cell repertoire diversity in tumors was found to be lower than in lymph nodes but higher than in nontumor tissue, and preferential V and J gene usage was observed. In luminal-like breast cancer, tumor and nontumor tissue repertoires resembled each other significantly more than in basal-like breast cancer. The study presented the conclusion that tumor T cells originate in lymph nodes as consistent with a hypothesis, not as something directly demonstrated.

This sequence originates from a female donor with breast cancer. Some clones in this sample may be carry-over from other donors' samples. The rearrangement combines TRBV6-1 with TRBJ1-5, with a weak D call of TRBD1 (5 bases match). The sequenced sample consisted of breast tumor tissue. The DNA is TGTGCCAGCAGTTATGACAGTTCTCAGCCCCAGCATTTT. Its protein is CASSYDSSQPQHF.